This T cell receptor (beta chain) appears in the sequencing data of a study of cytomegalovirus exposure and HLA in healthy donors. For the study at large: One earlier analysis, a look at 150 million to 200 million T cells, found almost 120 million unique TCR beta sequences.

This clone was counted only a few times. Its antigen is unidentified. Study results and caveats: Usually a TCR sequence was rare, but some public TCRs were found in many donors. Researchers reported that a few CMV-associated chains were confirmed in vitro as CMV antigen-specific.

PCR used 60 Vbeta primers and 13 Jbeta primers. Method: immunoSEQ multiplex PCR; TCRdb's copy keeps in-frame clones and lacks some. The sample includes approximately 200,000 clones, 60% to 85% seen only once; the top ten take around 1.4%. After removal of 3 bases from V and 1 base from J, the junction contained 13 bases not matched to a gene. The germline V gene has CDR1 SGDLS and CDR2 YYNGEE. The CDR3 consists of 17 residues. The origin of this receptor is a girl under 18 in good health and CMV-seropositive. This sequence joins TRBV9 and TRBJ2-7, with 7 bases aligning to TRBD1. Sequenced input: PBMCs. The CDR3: CASSASSPTGWSYEQYF. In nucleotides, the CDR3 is TGTGCCAGCAGCGCGAGTTCCCCGACAGGGTGGTCCTACGAGCAGTACTTC.